These 11 T cell receptor beta chains came from one sample sequenced in a study of T cell responses to AZD1222 COVID-19 vaccine. The assay was immunoSEQ multiplex PCR, and TCRdb's table has in-frame clones only and misses some. Among roughly 120,000 clones, around 85% were seen once, and the ten largest hold 2.4%. The starting material was peripheral blood, obtained on day 0 of AZD1222 vaccination. The source is an adult in good health.

With regard to this clone: The sample contains more than one DNA sequence encoding this CDR3. This rearrangement joins TRBV5-1 to TRBJ2-2; 7 bases are a match to TRBD2. V shed 4 bases, J shed 0 bases, and the junction held 3 bases outside the gene matches. The CDR3 is 15 residues long. The V gene's germline CDR1 is SGHRS and CDR2 YFSETQ. The CDR3 nucleotides are TGCGCCAGCAGCAAGGGAGGGGCGAACACCGGGGAGCTGTTTTTT. Protein sequence: CASSKGGANTGELFF.

The rearrangement links TRBV28 to TRBJ2-1, with 8 bases matching TRBD2. V shed 6 bases, J shed 8 bases, and the junction held 9 bases outside the gene matches. The CDR3 has 14 residues. Germline values: CDR1 MDHEN, CDR2 SYDVKM. CDR3: CASSRPGLEYEQFF. CDR3 DNA sequence: TGTGCCAGCAGCCGGCCGGGACTAGAGTATGAGCAGTTCTTC.

The chain is built from TRBV4-1 and TRBJ1-2; D possibly corresponds to TRBD1 (6 bases). This CDR3 spans 15 amino acids. The V gene's germline CDR1 is MGHRA and CDR2 YSYEKL. Trimming cost V 0 bases and J 6 bases, with 14 bases left between them. As DNA, the CDR3 is TGCGCCAGCAGCCAAGATAGGGGGTTGGGCAATGGCTACACCTTC. Translation gives CASSQDRGLGNGYTF.

This rearrangement joins TRBV9 to TRBJ1-1; 7 nucleotides match TRBD1. With V trimmed by 4 bases and J by 4 bases, 7 bases remained unmatched. This CDR3 is 14 amino acids long. The germline V gene encodes CDR1 SGDLS and CDR2 YYNGEE. The CDR3, as DNA: TGTGCCAGCAGCTTCTCTCCAGGGGGCACTGAAGCTTTCTTT. Residues: CASSFSPGGTEAFF.

This chain connects TRBV14 to TRBJ2-1; 12 bases line up with TRBD2. With 1 base clipped from V and 7 bases from J, the junction kept 17 bases outside the gene matches. Germline V lookup: CDR1 SGHDN, CDR2 FVKESK. The CDR3 contains 20 residues. CDR3 region: CASSQAFGASSGRERNEQFF. DNA for the CDR3: TGTGCCAGCAGCCAAGCGTTCGGGGCGTCTAGCGGGAGGGAAAGGAATGAGCAGTTCTTC.

The chain recombines TRBV2 with TRBJ2-7, with D unresolved. Germline CDR1 reads SNHLY; CDR2 reads FYNNEI. Deletions cut 0 bases from V and 3 bases from J, with 3 bases between. This CDR3 is built from 12 residues. The chain's CDR3 is CASSEAYYEQYF. As DNA, the CDR3 is TGTGCCAGCAGTGAAGCCTACTACGAGCAGTACTTC.

The sample holds one count of this clone. The chain has TRBV18 and TRBJ1-2; D is possibly TRBD1 (5 bases). The germline V gene encodes CDR1 KGHSH and CDR2 LQKENI. Trimming pared 5 bases from V and 7 bases from J, leaving 17 bases between. The CDR3 has 14 residues. CDR3 coding DNA: TGTGCCAGCTCAGGGGCGACCGGCTTTGCTGGCTACACCTTC. Amino acids: CASSGATGFAGYTF.

The V call is TRBV28, the J call TRBJ2-7; no firm D call. V shed 6 bases and J shed 3 bases, with 3 bases lying between them. The CDR3 contains 10 residues. Germline loops: CDR1 MDHEN, CDR2 SYDVKM. CDR3 sequence: CASSGYEQYF. The CDR3 DNA sequence: TGTGCCAGCAGCGGCTACGAGCAGTACTTC.

Only a few counts were recorded for this clone. The chain combines TRBV7-2 with TRBJ2-7; D is uncertain. Germline CDR1 and CDR2: SGHTA and FQGNSA. The CDR3 loop spans 13 amino acids. V gave up 5 bases and J gave up 1 base, with 9 bases separating them. CDR3 nucleotides: TGTGCCAGCAGCACCTTTACATCCTACGAGCAGTACTTC. Residues: CASSTFTSYEQYF.

This chain links TRBV3-1 (or the pseudogene TRBV3-2) with TRBJ1-5; a weak D match, TRBD1 (5 bases). From germline, CDR1 is LGHDT and CDR2 YNNKEL (reference sequence). Trimming took 0 bases from V and 4 from J, leaving 10 bases between them. The CDR3 is made up of 15 amino acids. This chain's CDR3 is CASSQDGTQNQPQHF. The CDR3 bases are TGTGCCAGCAGCCAAGACGGGACCCAGAATCAGCCCCAGCATTTT.

This clone is deemed medium-sized. The chain recombines TRBV27 with TRBJ1-5; TRBD1 agrees at 8 bases. The CDR3 has 17 amino acids. J was trimmed by 2 bases and V by 8 bases; bases with no gene match: 14. Germline V gene lookup returns CDR1 MNHEY and CDR2 SMNVEV (reference sequence). CDR3 residues: CASAFRPTGVGNQPQHF. As DNA, the CDR3 is TGTGCCAGCGCTTTCCGACCGACAGGGGTGGGCAATCAGCCCCAGCATTTT.